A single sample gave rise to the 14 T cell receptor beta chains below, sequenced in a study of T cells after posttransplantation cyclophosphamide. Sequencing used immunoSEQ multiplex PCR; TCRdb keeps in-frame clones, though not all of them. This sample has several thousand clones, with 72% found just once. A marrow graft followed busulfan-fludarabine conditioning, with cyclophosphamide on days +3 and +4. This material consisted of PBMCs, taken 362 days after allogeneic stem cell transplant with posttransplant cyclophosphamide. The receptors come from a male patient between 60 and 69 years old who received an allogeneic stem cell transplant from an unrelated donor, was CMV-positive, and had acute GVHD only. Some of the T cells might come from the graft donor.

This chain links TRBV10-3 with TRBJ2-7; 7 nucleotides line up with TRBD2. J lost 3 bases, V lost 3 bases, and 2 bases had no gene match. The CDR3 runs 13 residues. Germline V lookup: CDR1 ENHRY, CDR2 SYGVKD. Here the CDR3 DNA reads TGTGCCATCAGTGACGCGGGGGTCTACGAGCAGTACTTC. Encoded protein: CAISDAGVYEQYF.

DNA of the CDR3: TGTGCCAGCAGCCAAGAATCAGGACAGGGGGTTGAAAAACTGTTTTTT. Amino acids: CASSQESGQGVEKLFF. The J gene is TRBJ1-4, the V gene TRBV4-2; 10 bases map to TRBD1. The CDR3 has 16 amino acids. Trimming took 0 bases from V and 7 from J; bases not matched to a gene: 5. Per germline, CDR1 LGHNA and CDR2 YNFKEQ.

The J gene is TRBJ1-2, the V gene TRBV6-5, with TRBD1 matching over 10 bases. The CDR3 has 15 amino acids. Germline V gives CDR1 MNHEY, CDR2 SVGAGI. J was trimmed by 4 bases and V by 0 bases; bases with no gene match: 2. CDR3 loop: CASSYSGQGGYGYTF. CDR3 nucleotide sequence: TGTGCCAGCAGTTACTCCGGACAGGGGGGCTATGGCTACACCTTC.

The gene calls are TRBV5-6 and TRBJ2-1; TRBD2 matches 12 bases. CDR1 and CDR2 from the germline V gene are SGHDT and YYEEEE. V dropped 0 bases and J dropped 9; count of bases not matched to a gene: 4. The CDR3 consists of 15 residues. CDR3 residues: CASSLASGRAGEQFF. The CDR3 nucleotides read TGTGCCAGCAGCTTGGCTAGCGGGAGGGCGGGTGAGCAGTTCTTC.

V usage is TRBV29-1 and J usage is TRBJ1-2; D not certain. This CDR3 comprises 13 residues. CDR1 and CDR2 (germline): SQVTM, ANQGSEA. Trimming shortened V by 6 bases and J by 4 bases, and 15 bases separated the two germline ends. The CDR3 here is CSVGGGPVYGYTF. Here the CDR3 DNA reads TGCAGCGTCGGAGGAGGGCCTGTCTATGGCTACACCTTC.

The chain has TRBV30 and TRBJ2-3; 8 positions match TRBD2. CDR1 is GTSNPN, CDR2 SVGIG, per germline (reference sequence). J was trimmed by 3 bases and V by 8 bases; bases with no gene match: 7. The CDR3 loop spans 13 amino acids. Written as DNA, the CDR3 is TGTGCCGGCGCGGGGGGAGAAACAGATACGCAGTATTTT. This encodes CAGAGGETDTQYF.

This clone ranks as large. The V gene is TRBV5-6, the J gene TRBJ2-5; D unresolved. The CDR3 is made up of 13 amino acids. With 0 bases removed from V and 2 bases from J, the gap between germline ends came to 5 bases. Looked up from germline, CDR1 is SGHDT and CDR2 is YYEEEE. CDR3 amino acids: CASSLVLQETQYF. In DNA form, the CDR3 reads TGTGCCAGCAGCTTGGTACTGCAAGAGACCCAGTACTTC.

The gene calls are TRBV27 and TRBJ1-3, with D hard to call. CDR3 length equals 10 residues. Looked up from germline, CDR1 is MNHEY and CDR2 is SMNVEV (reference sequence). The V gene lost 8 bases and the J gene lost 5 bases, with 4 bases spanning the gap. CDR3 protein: CASLRNTIYF. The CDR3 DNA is TGTGCCAGCCTCCGAAACACCATATATTTT.

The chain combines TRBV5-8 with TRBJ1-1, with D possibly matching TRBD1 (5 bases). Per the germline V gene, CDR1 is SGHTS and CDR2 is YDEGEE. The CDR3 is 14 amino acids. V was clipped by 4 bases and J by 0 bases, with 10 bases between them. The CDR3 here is CASSAGRVNTEAFF. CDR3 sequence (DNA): TGTGCCAGCAGCGCGGGACGCGTGAACACTGAAGCTTTCTTT.

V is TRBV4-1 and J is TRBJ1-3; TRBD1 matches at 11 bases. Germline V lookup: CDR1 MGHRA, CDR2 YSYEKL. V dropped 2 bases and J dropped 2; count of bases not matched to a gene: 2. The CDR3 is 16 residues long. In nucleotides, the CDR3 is TGCGCCAGCAGCCAATGGACAGGGGGCGCTGGAAACACCATATATTTT. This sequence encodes CASSQWTGGAGNTIYF.

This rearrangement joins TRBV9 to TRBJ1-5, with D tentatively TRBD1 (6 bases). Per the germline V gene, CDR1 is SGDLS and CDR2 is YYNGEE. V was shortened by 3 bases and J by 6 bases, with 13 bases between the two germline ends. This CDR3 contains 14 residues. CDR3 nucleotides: TGTGCCAGCAGCGGCCAAGGGGGAAGTCAGCCCCAGCATTTT. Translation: CASSGQGGSQPQHF. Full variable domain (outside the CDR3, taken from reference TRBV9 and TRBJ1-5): DSGVTQTPKHLITATGQRVTLRCSPRSGDLSVYWYQQSLDQGLQFLIQYYNGEERAKGNILERFSAQQFPDLHSELNLSSLELGDSALYFCASSGQGGSQPQHFGDGTRLSIL.

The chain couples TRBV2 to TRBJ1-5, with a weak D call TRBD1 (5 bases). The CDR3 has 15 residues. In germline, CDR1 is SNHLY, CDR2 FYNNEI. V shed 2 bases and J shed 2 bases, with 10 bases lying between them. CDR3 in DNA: TGTGCCAGCAGTGAAAGCTTAGGGGGCAATCAGCCCCAGCATTTT. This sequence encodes CASSESLGGNQPQHF.

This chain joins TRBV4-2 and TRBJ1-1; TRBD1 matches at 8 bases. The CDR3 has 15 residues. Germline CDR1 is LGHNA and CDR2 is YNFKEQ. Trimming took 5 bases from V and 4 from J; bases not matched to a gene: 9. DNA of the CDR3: TGTGCCAGCAGCGGCCGAGGACAGGGTTCCACTGAAGCTTTCTTT. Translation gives CASSGRGQGSTEAFF.

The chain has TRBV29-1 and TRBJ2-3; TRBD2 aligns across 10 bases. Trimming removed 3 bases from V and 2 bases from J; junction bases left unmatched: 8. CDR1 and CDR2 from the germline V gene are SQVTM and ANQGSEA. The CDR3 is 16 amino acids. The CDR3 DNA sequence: TGCAGCGTTGATGGGAGCGGGGGGGTTAACACAGATACGCAGTATTTT. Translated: CSVDGSGGVNTDTQYF.